This is a list of T cell receptor beta chains from one sample in a study of shared clonotypes between healthy human individuals. Method: immunoSEQ multiplex PCR; TCRdb's copy keeps in-frame clones and lacks some. This repertoire shows millions of clones, over 85% found once; its top ten account for about 0.13%. Material for sequencing was naive CD4+ T cells sorted from blood. The origin of the receptors is a man in his late teens or twenties in good health. Each CDR3 is given without its conserved first and last residue. D genes are given only for firm matches.

TRBJ1-1 | - | TRBV6-5 | ASRPRTLNTEAF
TRBJ2-1 | TRBD2 | TRBV29-1 | SVAGRETWNEQF
TRBJ2-3 | - | TRBV2 | ASSAGTDTQY
TRBJ1-5 | - | TRBV4-1 | ASSQSQYSNQPQH
TRBJ2-6 | - | TRBV19 | ASSIDGSGGPGANVLT
TRBJ2-1 | TRBD2 | TRBV19 | ASRDGLAGYNEQF
TRBJ2-1 | - | TRBV12-5 | ASGRDSLAYNEQF
TRBJ2-7 | TRBD1 | TRBV4-3 | ASSQEDRGQYEQY
TRBJ2-3 | - | TRBV6-5 | ASRRGLSTDTQY
TRBJ2-7 | - | TRBV5-8 | ASSLTVTNPYEQY
TRBJ2-7 | TRBD1 | TRBV6-5 | ASSKDRGNYEQY
TRBJ1-1 | TRBD1 | TRBV4-1 | ASSPYGTGGNTEAF
TRBJ2-3 | - | TRBV2 | ASGAWDTQY
TRBJ1-3 | - | TRBV6-5 | ASSFPPWAGNTIY
TRBJ1-2 | - | TRBV10-3 | AISEGSAGSGYT
TRBJ1-6 | TRBD1 | TRBV28 | ASSLGTDSPLH
TRBJ1-6 | - | TRBV27 | ASSLYGISSYNSPLH
TRBJ2-1 | - | TRBV11-2 | ASSSGLRDSSYNEQF
TRBJ1-4 | - | TRBV10-3 | AISEAPAEKLF
TRBJ2-5 | - | TRBV5-1 | ASSRMNKETQY
TRBJ2-2 | - | TRBV7-9 | ASSLWGFPRTGELF
TRBJ2-7 | - | TRBV19 | ASSIQSGPSYEQY